The clone carrying this TCR beta chain was seen only once. The source of the sample is a study of blood T cell repertoires in COVID-19. Study summary: COVID-19 samples from acute and convalescent phases originated in the United States, Italy and Spain.

In terms of age and location, participants ranged from about 18 to 95 years and lived in approximately 26 US areas. Cohort placement rested on clinical history that participants reported themselves. For recovered donors of Cohort 3, there were two negative PCRs, clearance, or symptom resolution. Profiling relied on immunoSEQ multiplex PCR, and the TCRdb table lists in-frame clones only, not all of them. The sample consists of some 250,000 clones, approximately 90% of them appearing once. V dropped 1 base and J dropped 2; count of bases not matched to a gene: 4. Germline V gene data show CDR1 as SGHDT and CDR2 as YYEEEE. The CDR3 is 15 residues long.

The chain is built from TRBV5-6 and TRBJ1-2; 8 bases map to TRBD1. The material sequenced was PBMCs or T cells enriched from blood (not recorded which). This sequence originates from a man aged 35 to 55 who had recovered from COVID-19. The CDR3 sequence is CASSLWAGGNYGYTF. The CDR3 region has the DNA TGTGCCAGCAGCTTGTGGGCAGGGGGCAACTATGGCTACACCTTC. Full variable domain (remainder filled in from reference TRBV5-6 and TRBJ1-2): DAGVTQSPTHLIKTRGQQVTLRCSPKSGHDTVSWYQQALGQGPQFIFQYYEEEERQRGNFPDRFSGHQFPNYSSELNVNALLLGDSALYLCASSLWAGGNYGYTFGSGTRLTVV.